This TCR beta chain originates from a study of blood T cell repertoires in COVID-19. Looking at the study overall: Some COVID-19 samples were acute and others convalescent; all came from the United States, Italy and Spain. T cells, B-cell-depleted T cells, or PBMCs provided the cDNA or gDNA that served as material.

This clone was seen more than once but under ten times. Recovered status in Cohort 3 required two negative PCRs, clearance, or symptom resolution. Study processing details: The assay estimated nucleated cells by amplifying reference gene primers. Sequencing used immunoSEQ multiplex PCR; TCRdb keeps in-frame clones, though not all of them. That table gives V, J and clone size, and the DNA gave D and trimming. The sample lists about 140,000 clones, around 79% seen once, with about 3.2% in the top ten. This receptor was identified in a woman aged 50 to 65 who had recovered from COVID-19. Sample: PBMCs or T cells enriched from blood (not recorded which).

CDR3 residues: CASSSGHSNTEAFF. The CDR3 DNA is TGTGCCAGCAGTTCCGGACACTCAAACACTGAAGCTTTCTTT. This chain uses TRBV7-3 with TRBJ1-1; a possible D gene is TRBD1 (5 bases). Trimming left V 6 bases short and J 2 bases short, with 13 bases between. This CDR3 has 14 amino acids. CDR1 is SGHTA and CDR2 is FQGTGA in the germline V gene.